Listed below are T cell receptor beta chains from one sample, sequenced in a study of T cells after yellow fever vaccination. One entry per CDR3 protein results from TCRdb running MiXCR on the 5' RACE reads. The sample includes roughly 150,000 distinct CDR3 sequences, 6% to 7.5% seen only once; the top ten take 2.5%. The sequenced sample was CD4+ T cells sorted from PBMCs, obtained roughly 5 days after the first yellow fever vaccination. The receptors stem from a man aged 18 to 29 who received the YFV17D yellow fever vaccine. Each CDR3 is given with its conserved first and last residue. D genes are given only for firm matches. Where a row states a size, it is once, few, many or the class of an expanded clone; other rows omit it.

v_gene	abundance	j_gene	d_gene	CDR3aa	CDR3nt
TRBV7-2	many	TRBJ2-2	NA	CASSLSLGDTGELFF	TGTGCCAGCAGCTTAAGCTTAGGGGACACCGGGGAGCTGTTTTTT
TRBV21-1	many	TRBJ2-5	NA	CASSKGVSGGPPETQYF	TGTGCCAGCAGCAAAGGAGTTAGCGGGGGGCCTCCCGAGACCCAGTACTTC
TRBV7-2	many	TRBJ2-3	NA	CASSLRDGSNTQYF	TGTGCCAGCAGCCTCCGGGACGGCTCGAATACGCAGTATTTT
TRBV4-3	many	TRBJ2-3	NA	CASSQEPSRVDTQYF	TGCGCCAGCAGCCAAGAACCCAGTAGGGTAGATACGCAGTATTTT
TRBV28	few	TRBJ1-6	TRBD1	CASRTGGRNSPLHF	TGTGCCAGCAGGACAGGGGGCAGGAATTCACCCCTCCACTTT
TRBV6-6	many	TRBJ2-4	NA	CASRESVNIQYF	TGTGCCAGCAGAGAAAGTGTGAACATTCAGTACTTC
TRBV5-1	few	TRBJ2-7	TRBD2	CASSRGTSGDYEQYF	TGCGCCAGCAGCCGAGGGACTAGCGGGGACTACGAGCAGTACTTC
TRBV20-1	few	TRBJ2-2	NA	CSVLPPRNTGELFF	TGCAGTGTTTTACCTCCGCGGAACACCGGGGAGCTGTTTTTT
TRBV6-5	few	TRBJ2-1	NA	CASSYGTPQASSYNEQFF	TGTGCCAGCAGTTACGGGACCCCCCAGGCGAGCTCCTACAATGAGCAGTTCTTC
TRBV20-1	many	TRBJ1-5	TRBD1	CSARTGGGQPQHF	TGCAGTGCCCGGACAGGGGGAGGTCAGCCCCAGCATTTT
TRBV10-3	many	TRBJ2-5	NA	CAIMGKETQYF	TGTGCCATCATGGGTAAAGAGACCCAGTACTTC
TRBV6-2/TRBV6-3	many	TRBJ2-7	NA	CASSYSTSDNSYEQYF	TGTGCCAGCAGTTACTCGACCAGCGACAACTCCTACGAGCAGTACTTC
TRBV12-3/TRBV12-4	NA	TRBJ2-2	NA	CASRLSGGNTGELFF	TGTGCCAGCAGGTTGTCCGGGGGAAACACCGGGGAGCTGTTTTTT
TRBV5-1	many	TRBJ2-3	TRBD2	CASSLGVAGGPDTQYF	TGCGCCAGCAGCTTGGGGGTAGCGGGGGGGCCTGATACGCAGTATTTT
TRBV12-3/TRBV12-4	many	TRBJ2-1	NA	CASTFSEGLYNEQFF	TGTGCCAGCACCTTTTCAGAGGGCCTCTACAATGAGCAGTTCTTC
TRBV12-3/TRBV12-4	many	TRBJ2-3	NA	CASSWGIDTQYF	TGTGCCAGCAGTTGGGGGATAGATACGCAGTATTTT
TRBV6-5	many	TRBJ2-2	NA	CASRLRLGELFF	TGTGCCAGCAGGCTCCGGCTTGGGGAGCTGTTTTTT
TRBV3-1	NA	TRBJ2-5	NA	CASSLRTDQETQYF	TGTGCCAGCAGCCTCCGGACAGACCAAGAGACCCAGTACTTC
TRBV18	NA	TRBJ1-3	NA	CASSRGTMDSGNTIYF	TGTGCCAGCTCACGAGGGACAATGGACTCTGGAAACACCATATATTTT
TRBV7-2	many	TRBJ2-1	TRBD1	CASSSTGTGVNEQFF	TGTGCCAGCAGCTCCACCGGGACAGGGGTCAATGAGCAGTTCTTC
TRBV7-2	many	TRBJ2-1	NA	CASSKGVGDSKREQFF	TGTGCCAGCAGCAAAGGGGTTGGGGACTCAAAGCGGGAGCAGTTCTTC
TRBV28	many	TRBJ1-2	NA	CASSLSHYGYTF	TGTGCCAGCAGTTTATCCCACTATGGCTACACCTTC
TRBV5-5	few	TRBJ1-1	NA	CASSLEKAEAFF	TGTGCCAGCAGCTTGGAGAAGGCTGAAGCTTTCTTT
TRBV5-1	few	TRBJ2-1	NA	CASSLRLAKGPEQFF	TGCGCCAGCAGCTTGCGCCTAGCCAAAGGTCCTGAGCAGTTCTTC
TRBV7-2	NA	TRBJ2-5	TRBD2	CASRVGSGAETQYF	TGTGCCAGCAGGGTAGGGAGCGGGGCAGAGACCCAGTACTTC
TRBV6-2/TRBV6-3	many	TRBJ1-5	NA	CASRPGQLYNQPQHF	TGTGCCAGCAGACCTGGACAGTTATACAATCAGCCCCAGCATTTT
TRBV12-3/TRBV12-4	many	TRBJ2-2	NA	CASSPPRGAPNTGELFF	TGTGCCAGCAGCCCCCCCCGGGGGGCACCGAACACCGGGGAGCTGTTTTTT
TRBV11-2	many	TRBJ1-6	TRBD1	CASSFGRGFRNSPLHF	TGTGCCAGCAGCTTCGGCAGGGGGTTTAGAAATTCACCCCTCCACTTT
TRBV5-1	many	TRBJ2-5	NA	CASSLRAGGTAETQYF	TGCGCCAGCAGCTTGAGGGCCGGGGGCACGGCAGAGACCCAGTACTTC
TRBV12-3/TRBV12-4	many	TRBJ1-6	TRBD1	CASTSQGAVGTPLHF	TGTGCCAGCACCAGCCAGGGGGCAGTTGGTACACCCCTCCACTTT
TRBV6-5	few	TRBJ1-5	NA	CASSPWGNQPQHF	TGTGCCAGCAGCCCCTGGGGCAATCAGCCCCAGCATTTT
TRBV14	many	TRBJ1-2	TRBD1	CASRRTGANYGYTF	TGTGCCAGCAGAAGGACAGGGGCCAACTATGGCTACACCTTC
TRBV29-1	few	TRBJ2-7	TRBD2	CSVILAGGYEQYF	TGCAGCGTTATACTAGCGGGGGGTTACGAGCAGTACTTC
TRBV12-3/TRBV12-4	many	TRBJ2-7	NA	CASRRDGYYEQYF	TGTGCCAGCAGAAGGGACGGATACTACGAGCAGTACTTC
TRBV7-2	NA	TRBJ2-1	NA	CASSLAGGGAASEQFF	TGTGCCAGCAGCTTAGCGGGTGGGGGGGCCGCTAGTGAGCAGTTCTTC
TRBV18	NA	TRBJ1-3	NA	CASSPTARPGNTIYF	TGTGCCAGCTCACCGACGGCCCGTCCCGGAAACACCATATATTTT